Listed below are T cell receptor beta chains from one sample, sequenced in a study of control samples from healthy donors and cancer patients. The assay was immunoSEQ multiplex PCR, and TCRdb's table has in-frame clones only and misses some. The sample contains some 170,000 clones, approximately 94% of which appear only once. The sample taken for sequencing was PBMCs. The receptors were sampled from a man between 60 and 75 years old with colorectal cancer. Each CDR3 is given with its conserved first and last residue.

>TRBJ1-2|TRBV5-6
CASSFGQGGGYTF
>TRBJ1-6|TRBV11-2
CASSLDRLGNSPLHF
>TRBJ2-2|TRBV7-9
CASSLQGRGTGELFF
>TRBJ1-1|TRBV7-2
CASSLAHGNTEAFF
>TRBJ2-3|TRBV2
CASSEKEGLPTDTQYF
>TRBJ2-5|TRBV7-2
CASSLQRGAETQYF
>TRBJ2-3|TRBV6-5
CASSYSKRGSDTQYF
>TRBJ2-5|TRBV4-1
CASSQTQGRGQETQYF
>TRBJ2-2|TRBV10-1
CASSELGLTGELFF
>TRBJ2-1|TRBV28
CASSFGGGSGRNEQFF
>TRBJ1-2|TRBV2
CASSRIGQIYGYTF
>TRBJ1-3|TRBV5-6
CASSFPTAYSGNTIYF
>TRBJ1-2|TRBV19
CASSIPGLSYGYTF
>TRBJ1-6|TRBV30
CAWGPGSPLHF
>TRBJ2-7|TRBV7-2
CASSLGGGGAEQYF
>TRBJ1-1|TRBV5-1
CASRTGTGSPYTEAFF
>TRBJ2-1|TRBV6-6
CASSYLATGSANEQFF
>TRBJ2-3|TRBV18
CASSPGRKVTDTQYF
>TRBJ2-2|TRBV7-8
CASSSPGLAPNTGELFF
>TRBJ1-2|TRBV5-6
CASNPRQGASGYTF
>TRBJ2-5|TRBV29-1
CSVEAWGPSGGLEETQYF
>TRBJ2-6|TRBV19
CASSIAGVGANVLTF
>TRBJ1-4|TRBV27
CASRWTGGEKLFF
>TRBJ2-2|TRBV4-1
CASSQIIGGTGELFF
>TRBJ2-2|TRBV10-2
CASNLQGSNTGELFF
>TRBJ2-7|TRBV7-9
CASSFFGTGAYEQYF
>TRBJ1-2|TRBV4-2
CASSQERGLNYGYTF
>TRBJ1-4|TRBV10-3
CAISEGDRTGREKLFF
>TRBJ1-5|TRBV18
CASSPGDEGQPQHF
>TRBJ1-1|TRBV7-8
CASSRTGSNTEAFF
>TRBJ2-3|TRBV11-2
CASSRVRASTDTQYF
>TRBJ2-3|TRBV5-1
CASSLFGGSLNTDTQYF
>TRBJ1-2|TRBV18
CASSPGAGRSDGYTF
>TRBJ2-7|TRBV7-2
CASGGTGSYEQYF
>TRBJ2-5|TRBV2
CASRNGASQETQYF
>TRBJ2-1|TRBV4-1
CASRADFTYNEQFF
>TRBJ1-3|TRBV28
CATGTDKENTIYF
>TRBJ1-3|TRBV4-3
CASSPDRRSGNTIYF
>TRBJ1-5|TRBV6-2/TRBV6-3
CASSMTPYSNQPQHF
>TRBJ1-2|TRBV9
CASSASRGGYTF
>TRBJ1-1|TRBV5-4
CASSPDPSSAEAFF
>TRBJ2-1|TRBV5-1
CASSLLGTSGGAEQFF
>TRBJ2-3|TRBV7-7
CASSLQAQDTQYF
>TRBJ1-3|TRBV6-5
CASSLDGVLGNTIYF
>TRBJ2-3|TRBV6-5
CASSPDRGSSDTQYF